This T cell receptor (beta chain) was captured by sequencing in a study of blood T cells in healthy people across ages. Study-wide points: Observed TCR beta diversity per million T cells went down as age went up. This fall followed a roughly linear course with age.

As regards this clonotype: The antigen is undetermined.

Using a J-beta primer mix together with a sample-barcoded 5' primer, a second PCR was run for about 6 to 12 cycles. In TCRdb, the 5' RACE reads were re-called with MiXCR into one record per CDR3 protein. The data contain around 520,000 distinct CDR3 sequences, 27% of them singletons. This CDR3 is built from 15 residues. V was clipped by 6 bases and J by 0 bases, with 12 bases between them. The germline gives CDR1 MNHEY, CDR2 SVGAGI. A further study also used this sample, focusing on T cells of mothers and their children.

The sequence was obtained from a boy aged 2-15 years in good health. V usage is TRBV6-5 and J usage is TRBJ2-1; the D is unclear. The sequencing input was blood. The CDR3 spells CASRASISSYNEQFF. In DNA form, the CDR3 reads TGTGCCAGCAGGGCTTCGATTAGCTCCTACAATGAGCAGTTCTTC.